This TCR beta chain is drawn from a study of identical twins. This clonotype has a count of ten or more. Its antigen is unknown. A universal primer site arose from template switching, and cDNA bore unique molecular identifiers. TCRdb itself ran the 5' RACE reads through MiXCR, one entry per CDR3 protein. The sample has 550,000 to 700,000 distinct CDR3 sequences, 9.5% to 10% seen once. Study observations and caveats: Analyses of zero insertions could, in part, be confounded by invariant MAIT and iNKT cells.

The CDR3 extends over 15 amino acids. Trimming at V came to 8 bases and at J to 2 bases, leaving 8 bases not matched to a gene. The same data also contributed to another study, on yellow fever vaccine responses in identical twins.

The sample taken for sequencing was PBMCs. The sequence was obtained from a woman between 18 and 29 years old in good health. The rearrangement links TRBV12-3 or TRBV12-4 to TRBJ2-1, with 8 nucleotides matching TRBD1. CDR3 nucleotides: TGTGCCAGCCTGGACAGGGACTCACCCTACAATGAGCAGTTCTTC. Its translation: CASLDRDSPYNEQFF.